Detailed here is one T cell receptor beta chain. Its antigen is unidentified. This CDR3 is 13 amino acids long. Trimming left V 5 bases short and J 5 bases short, with 9 bases between. CDR1 SGHTA and CDR2 FQGNSA come from the germline V gene. TCRdb's copy holds only in-frame clones and misses some; the assay was immunoSEQ multiplex PCR. Of 90,000 to 150,000 clones listed, about nine tenths are singletons. The source of the sample is a study of cytomegalovirus exposure and HLA in healthy donors. Study results and limitations: The tendency of first-cohort TCR clusters to co-occur in the 130 or so validation repertoires was identified by a subsequent analysis. Most TCR sequences were rare, but some public TCRs occurred in many donors.

The V and J genes are TRBV7-2 and TRBJ2-2, with D perhaps matching TRBD1 (5 bases). The sequence was collected from a man between 18 and 35 years old in good health and CMV-seronegative. The sample was PBMCs. The DNA of the CDR3 is TGTGCCAGCAGCCGGAAGGGGACCGGGGAGCTGTTTTTT. This encodes CASSRKGTGELFF.